These 3 T cell receptor beta chains share one sample of origin, sequenced in a study of siplizumab effects on memory and regulatory T cells. This table comes from immunoSEQ multiplex PCR, and its TCRdb copy is limited to in-frame clones, with some not included. The sample includes approximately 100,000 clones, about 93% of them seen just once. The sequenced material came from non-Treg CD4+ T cells sorted from blood. Source of these receptors: a human donor in good health.

The chain combines TRBV19 with TRBJ2-7, with TRBD1 matching 7 bases. CDR1 and CDR2 from the germline V gene are LNHDA and SQIVND (reference sequence). V lost 6 bases, J lost 0 bases, and 5 bases stayed unmatched. The CDR3 contains 14 residues. The DNA for the CDR3 is TGTGCCAGTAGGGACAGGCGGAGCTCCTACGAGCAGTACTTC. Protein sequence: CASRDRRSSYEQYF.

The chain recombines TRBV7-8 with TRBJ1-1; no clear D gene. Germline lookup yields CDR1 SGHVS and CDR2 FQNEAQ. This CDR3 has 17 residues. The V gene lost 5 bases and the J gene lost 1 base, with 20 bases spanning the gap. Written as DNA, the CDR3 is TGTGCCAGCAGCGTAAGCCGCGGGGTTCCTACGAACACTGAAGCTTTCTTT. Amino acids: CASSVSRGVPTNTEAFF.

CDR3: CASSLMGGQKETQYF. In nucleotides, the CDR3 is TGTGCCAGCAGCTTAATGGGGGGACAGAAAGAGACCCAGTACTTC. The V gene is TRBV7-8, the J gene TRBJ2-5; D perhaps matches TRBD1 (7 bases). CDR3 length: 15 amino acids. CDR1 and CDR2 (germline): SGHVS, FQNEAQ. Trimming pared 2 bases from V and 3 bases from J, leaving 13 bases between.